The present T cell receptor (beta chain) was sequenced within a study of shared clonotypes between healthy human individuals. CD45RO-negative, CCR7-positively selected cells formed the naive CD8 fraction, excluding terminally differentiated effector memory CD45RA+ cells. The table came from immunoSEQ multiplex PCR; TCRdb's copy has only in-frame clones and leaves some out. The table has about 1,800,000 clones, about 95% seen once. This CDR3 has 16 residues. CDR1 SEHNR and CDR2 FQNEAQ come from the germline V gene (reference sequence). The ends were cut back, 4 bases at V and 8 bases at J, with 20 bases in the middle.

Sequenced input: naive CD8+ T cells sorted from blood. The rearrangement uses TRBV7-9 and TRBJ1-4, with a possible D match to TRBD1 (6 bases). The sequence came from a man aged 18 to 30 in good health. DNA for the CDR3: TGTGCCAGCAGCTACCTCCAGGGGATAGAGGAAGAAAAACTGTTTTTT. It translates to CASSYLQGIEEEKLFF.